This T cell receptor (beta chain) was recorded in a study of PD-L1 blockade in urothelial cancer listed by TCRdb under 2017. General notes on the study: All patients started therapy in about 2014 and received atezolizumab 1,200 mg intravenously every 3 weeks. Pretreatment tumor samples and matched peripheral blood, collected serially before and after atezolizumab treatment, underwent TCR sequencing. Progression-free survival longer than 6 months counted as durable clinical benefit, and TCR features were additionally tested against both progression-free and overall survival. Blood samples gave a median of 141,255 T cells and 80,000 to 95,000 unique TCRs, with a median clonality of approximately 0.078. Around 29 patients had pretreatment blood TCR-seq, roughly 25 had at least one posttreatment blood collection, and roughly 25 had tumor TCR-seq. Blood samples were analyzed 3 weeks after the start of treatment (second dose) and 6 weeks after the start of treatment. In the same patients, pretreatment tumors underwent whole exome sequencing and RNA sequencing in addition to TCR sequencing. Patients had an ECOG performance status of 0 or 1 and had received between 0 and 3 prior chemotherapy regimens. An exploratory multi-omic analysis was conducted of the somatic, immune and clinical correlates of response to PD-L1 blockade with atezolizumab in urothelial cancer. Durable clinical benefit was achieved by nine patients but not by the remaining 20. About 90% of the 29 patients were males with bladder-origin urothelial cancer, and about 60% of the roughly 29 reported a prior smoking history.

To estimate absolute template abundance from read counts, synthetic TCR analog templates were spiked into each PCR. Using the immunoSEQ assay, TCRbeta CDR3 regions were amplified from genomic DNA with bias-controlled V and J gene primers. Sequencing of rearranged TCRbeta segments was done at approximately 20X coverage. Per the source publication's procedure: Clustering was used to correct sequencing errors, and CDR3s were annotated against IMGT to assign V, D and J genes. Downstream analyses used only productive TCRbeta rearrangements, leaving out any out-of-frame or stop-codon sequences. Clonality was computed as one minus Shannon entropy normalized by the log of the number of unique productive sequences. Fisher's exact test with Benjamini-Hochberg correction, using a cutoff of adjusted p below 0.01, was how clones that differed between time points or between blood and tumor were identified. TCRdb took over this immuneACCESS table, retaining in-frame rearrangements with V and J assigned. Such tables are incomplete; in checked studies, under half of the missing clones stem from an unresolved V gene, and the remainder is unexplained. D and trimming come from the DNA, and the V and J calls and clone size come from that table. For this sample the table gives some 100,000 clones, of which about nine tenths were detected only once. The ten top clones hold 0.8% to 1% of the sample.

Here is what the overall study found, with its caveats: Improved progression-free and overall survival was associated with having pretreatment peripheral blood TCR clonality below the median. Greater expansion of tumor-associated TCR clones in peripheral blood 3 weeks after the start of treatment was observed in patients with durable benefit (n of about 24, p = 0.022). Because the sample size was small (n of about 29) and many exploratory analyses were performed, the results are intended to be hypothesis-generating.

As to this clone: There is no known antigen for this receptor. No much larger clonotype is one base removed from it; base qualities were not supplied.

From its cysteine to its phenylalanine, the CDR3 spans 11 amino acids. CDR3 DNA only is kept here, 33 bases in frame from base 1. V is cut by 8 bases and J by 8 bases, and the space between the germline ends is 10 bases. CDR1 SEHNR and CDR2 FQNEAQ are derived from the germline V gene (reference sequence). The cohort comprised nearly 30 patients with locally advanced or metastatic urothelial carcinoma treated at Memorial Sloan Kettering on a trial protocol. Peripheral blood mononuclear cells were collected pretreatment and during treatment, with between 1 and 8 total time points per patient. The Qiagen DNeasy Blood extraction kit was used to purify genomic DNA from total PBMCs and tumor samples. PBMCs were collected pretreatment and during treatment and were isolated and stored as previously described.

The TCR was taken from a woman of 80 years or more with urothelial cancer. The sample here was PBMCs, taken around atezolizumab (anti-PD-L1) treatment. The chain couples TRBV7-9 to TRBJ2-1; D gene: possibly TRBD2, on 6 matching bases. The CDR3 sequence is CASSGVDEQFF. In nucleotides, the sequence is TGTGCCAGCTCGGGGGTTGATGAGCAGTTCTTC.